The 7 T cell receptor beta chains below all came from one sample that was sequenced in a study of OX40 agonist ivuxolimab in advanced cancers. Generated by immunoSEQ multiplex PCR, the TCRdb table keeps only in-frame clones and is missing some. The sample has 65,000 to 80,000 clones; approximately 88% are singletons. Material: CD4+ or CD8+ T cells sorted from blood, obtained in a trial of the OX40 agonist ivuxolimab. These receptors came from an adult with an advanced solid tumor such as melanoma, head and neck, liver or kidney cancer.

The chain has TRBV4-1 and TRBJ2-7; 7 bases are a match to TRBD2. Germline V gives CDR1 MGHRA, CDR2 YSYEKL. J lost 4 bases, V lost 0 bases, and 9 bases had no gene match. There are 16 residues in the CDR3. The CDR3 sequence is CASSQDLGAGRYEQYF. The CDR3 bases are TGCGCCAGCAGCCAAGATTTAGGAGCGGGACGGTACGAGCAGTACTTC.

With regard to this clone: Other nucleotide sequences from this sample produce the same CDR3. The gene calls are TRBV6-6 and TRBJ1-3; no reliable D call. Germline V gives CDR1 MNHNY, CDR2 SVGAGI (reference sequence). CDR3 size: 16 residues. With 2 bases removed from V and 3 bases from J, the gap between germline ends came to 14 bases. CDR3 sequence: CASSYLRTADGNTIYF. CDR3 nucleotides: TGTGCCAGCAGTTACCTAAGGACGGCGGATGGAAACACCATATATTTT.

The CDR3 region has the DNA TGTGCCAGCACCATGGGTCCCGGCGGGAGGGAAAAACTGTTTTTT. Translation gives CASTMGPGGREKLFF. The chain has TRBV6-5 and TRBJ1-4, with D unclear. Trimming took 7 bases from V and 8 from J, leaving 20 bases between them. CDR1 MNHEY and CDR2 SVGAGI come from the germline V gene. The CDR3 has 15 residues.

This rearrangement joins TRBV7-3 to TRBJ2-1, with 10 bases that match TRBD2. Germline V lookup: CDR1 SGHTA, CDR2 FQGTGA. Trimming took 5 bases from V and 0 from J; bases not matched to a gene: 4. This CDR3 is built from 16 residues. The CDR3 reads CASSPSGSPSYNEQFF. Written as DNA, the CDR3 is TGTGCCAGCAGCCCTAGCGGGAGCCCCTCCTACAATGAGCAGTTCTTC.

The chain combines TRBV10-3 with TRBJ1-1, with D hard to call. This CDR3 has 13 amino acids. Between the trimmed V and J ends, which lost 5 bases and 6 bases, there was a span of 13 bases. Germline lookup yields CDR1 ENHRY and CDR2 SYGVKD. The CDR3 region is CAISIPGAPEAFF. In DNA form, the CDR3 reads TGTGCCATCAGTATACCTGGAGCACCTGAAGCTTTCTTT.

V and J are TRBV9 and TRBJ2-5; 10 bases map to TRBD1. The V gene end was trimmed by 3 bases and the J gene end by 4 bases; junction bases not matched to a gene: 9. From germline, CDR1 is SGDLS and CDR2 YYNGEE. The CDR3 sequence is 16 residues long. The CDR3 region is CASSAGTGVDGETQYF. In DNA form, the CDR3 reads TGTGCCAGCAGCGCAGGGACAGGGGTGGATGGAGAGACCCAGTACTTC. Drawing the rest from reference TRBV9 and TRBJ2-5, the complete variable domain is DSGVTQTPKHLITATGQRVTLRCSPRSGDLSVYWYQQSLDQGLQFLIQYYNGEERAKGNILERFSAQQFPDLHSELNLSSLELGDSALYFCASSAGTGVDGETQYFGPGTRLLVL.

This clone appeared once. The rearrangement joins TRBV19 to TRBJ2-4, with D perhaps TRBD2 (5 bases). CDR1 is LNHDA and CDR2 is SQIVND in the germline V gene (reference sequence). V was shortened by 6 bases and J by 9 bases, with 15 bases between the two germline ends. This CDR3 region has 13 residues. The CDR3 loop reads CASREGVLGIQYF. For the CDR3, the DNA is TGTGCCAGTAGAGAGGGAGTACTAGGCATTCAGTACTTC.